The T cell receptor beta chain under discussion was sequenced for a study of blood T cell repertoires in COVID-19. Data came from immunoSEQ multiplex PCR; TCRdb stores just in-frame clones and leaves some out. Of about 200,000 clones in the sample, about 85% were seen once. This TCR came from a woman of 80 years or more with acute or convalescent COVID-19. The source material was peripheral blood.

This CDR3 is CASSPPGRRAEKLFF. CDR3 sequence (DNA): TGTGCCAGCAGCCCCCCAGGGAGGCGGGCTGAAAAACTGTTTTTT. This rearrangement joins TRBV6-5 to TRBJ1-4, with a tentative D call TRBD1 (5 bases). Trimming shortened V by 6 bases and J by 7 bases, and 18 bases separated the two germline ends. The CDR3 has 15 residues. CDR1 and CDR2 from the germline V gene are MNHEY and SVGAGI.